The clone carrying this TCR beta chain was seen ten or more times. The antigen remains unidentified. MiXCR, run by TCRdb on the 5' RACE reads, gives a single entry per CDR3 protein. In the table there are fewer than 40,000 distinct CDR3 sequences, approximately 6% of which are singletons. CDR3 length: 11 residues. Trimming took 6 bases from V and 9 from J, leaving 14 bases between them. CDR1 is DFQATT, CDR2 SNEGSKA, per germline (reference sequence). The data were obtained in a study of early T cells in non-severe SARS-CoV-2 infection. The wider study: The study sequenced bulk RNA from unsorted whole blood, with chains unpaired.

Study-level results: Matching with VDJdb favored anti-spike CD8 responses (missing private and CD4 specificities).

The chain joins TRBV20-1 to TRBJ1-2; D is possibly TRBD1 (6 bases). The sequencing sample was made of whole blood. This TCR derives from an adult who was a healthcare worker with PCR-confirmed SARS-CoV-2 infection or an uninfected control (not recorded which). The CDR3 DNA sequence: TGCAGTGCCGGAGCAGGGGATCGCTACACCTTC. As protein: CSAGAGDRYTF.